This T cell receptor beta chain was profiled in a study of regulatory T cells in long-lasting Graves disease. In germline, CDR1 is MDHEN, CDR2 SYDVKM. The CDR3 is made up of 15 amino acids. The V gene lost 4 bases and the J gene lost 1 base, with 10 bases spanning the gap. According to the study, TCR beta libraries were built with iRepertoire HTBI primers and CDR3-region Arm-PCR. MiXCR, applied by TCRdb to the multiplex PCR reads, yields one record per CDR3 protein. The sample shows 650,000 to 700,000 distinct CDR3 sequences, approximately 31% of them seen only once. Time point indicated: persistent/refractory GD, antithyroid drugs over 5 years with positive TRAb. With RNA extracted from PBMCs as input, the TCR library was made. American Thyroid Association guidelines were used to diagnose Graves' disease.

The chain uses TRBV28 and TRBJ1-4; D gene ambiguous. The TCR was taken from a female donor with Graves disease. The specimen comprised peripheral blood mononuclear cells (PBMCs), sampled when the disease was refractory, from a patient treated with antithyroid drugs. As DNA, the CDR3 is TGTGCCAGCAGTTCCAACAGACTAACTAATGAAAAACTGTTTTTT. Its translation: CASSSNRLTNEKLFF.